Included here is one T cell receptor beta chain sequence, with context. Its target is unknown. The sample comes from a study of T cells in tuberculosis. Across the study: T cells were selected with CD1B tetramers loaded with glucose monomycolate. A South African cohort included IGRA-negative adolescents, latently infected IGRA-positive adolescents and adults with active tuberculosis.

The junction had 1 base not matched to a gene; V was cut back by 0 bases and J by 1 base. Germline CDR1 is GTSNPN and CDR2 is SVGIG (reference sequence). CDR3 size: 14 residues. The method was immunoSEQ multiplex PCR; TCRdb's version includes in-frame clones alone and lacks a portion of them. The repertoire holds roughly 45,000 clones, with roughly 94% as singletons. The study's findings and limits: The TCR-beta difference was not significant; alpha differences partly reflected length. Smaller distances to GMM-specific TCRs suggested their expansion in active tuberculosis.

The rearrangement joins TRBV30 to TRBJ2-3, with 7 bases fitting TRBD2. The material sequenced was PBMCs. The clonotype was recovered from a donor under 30 with latent tuberculosis or without tuberculosis infection. Some clones in this sample may be carry-over from other donors' samples. The CDR3 loop reads CAWSVRGGTDTQYF. The CDR3 DNA sequence: TGTGCCTGGAGTGTACGGGGGGGCACAGATACGCAGTATTTT.